The source of this TCR beta chain is a study of OX40 agonist ivuxolimab in advanced cancers. Study-level information: Administration of intravenous ivuxolimab to patients occurred every 2 weeks at 0.01 to 10 mg/kg.

Study-level findings and limits: The CD4+ and CD8+ T cells in the blood had expanded clonally by week 6 at 0.1 to 3.0 mg/kg.

Sequencing was performed with immunoSEQ multiplex PCR; in TCRdb, only in-frame clones are kept and a portion is missing. The data hold about 52,000 clones, with 80% to 85% observed a single time. This clone was recorded a few times. No antigen is known for it. With 5 bases clipped from V and 3 bases from J, the junction kept 3 bases outside the gene matches. The CDR3 consists of 13 residues. Germline values: CDR1 MDHEN, CDR2 SYDVKM. Sequenced here: CD4+ or CD8+ T cells sorted from blood, sampled in a trial of the OX40 agonist ivuxolimab. V usage is TRBV28 and J usage is TRBJ2-5, with 7 nucleotides matching TRBD1. The origin of this receptor is an adult with an advanced solid tumor such as melanoma, head and neck, liver or kidney cancer. Written as DNA, the CDR3 is TGTGCCAGCAGTCCTGGACAGGAAGAGACCCAGTACTTC. Translation: CASSPGQEETQYF.